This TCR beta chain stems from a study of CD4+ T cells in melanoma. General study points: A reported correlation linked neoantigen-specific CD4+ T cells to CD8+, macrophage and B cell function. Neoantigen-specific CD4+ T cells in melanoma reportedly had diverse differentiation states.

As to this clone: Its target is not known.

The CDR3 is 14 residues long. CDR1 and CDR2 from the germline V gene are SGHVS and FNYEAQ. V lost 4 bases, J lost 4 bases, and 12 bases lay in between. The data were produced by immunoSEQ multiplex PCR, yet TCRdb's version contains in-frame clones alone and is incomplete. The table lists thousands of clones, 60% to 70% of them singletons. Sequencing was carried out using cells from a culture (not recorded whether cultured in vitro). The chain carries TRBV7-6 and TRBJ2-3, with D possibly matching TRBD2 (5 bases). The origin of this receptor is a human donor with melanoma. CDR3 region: CASSSLGDADTQYF. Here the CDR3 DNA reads TGTGCCAGCAGCTCCCTGGGAGATGCAGATACGCAGTATTTT.